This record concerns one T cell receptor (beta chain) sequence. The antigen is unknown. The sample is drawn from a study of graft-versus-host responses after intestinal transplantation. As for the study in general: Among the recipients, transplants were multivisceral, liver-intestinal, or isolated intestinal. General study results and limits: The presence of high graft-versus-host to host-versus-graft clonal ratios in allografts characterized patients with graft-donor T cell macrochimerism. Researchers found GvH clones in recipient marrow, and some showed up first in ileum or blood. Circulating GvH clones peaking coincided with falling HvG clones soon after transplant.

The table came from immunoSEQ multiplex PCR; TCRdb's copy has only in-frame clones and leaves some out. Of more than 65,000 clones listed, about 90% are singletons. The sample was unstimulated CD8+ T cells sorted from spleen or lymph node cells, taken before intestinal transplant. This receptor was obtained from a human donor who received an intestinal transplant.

The CDR3 region has the DNA TGTGCCAGCAGCCAGGGGGGAATAAGCTCCTATAATTCACCCCTCCACTTT. Amino acid sequence: CASSQGGISSYNSPLHF. This chain joins TRBV7-2 and TRBJ1-6; TRBD1 matches at 7 bases. The CDR3 is made up of 17 amino acids. Germline V CDR1 and CDR2: SGHTA, FQGNSA. V was pared by 5 bases and J by 0 bases, with 7 bases of the junction left unmatched. Drawing the rest from reference TRBV7-2 and TRBJ1-6, the complete variable domain is GAGVSQSPSNKVTEKGKDVELRCDPISGHTALYWYRQSLGQGLEFLIYFQGNSAPDKSGLPSDRFSAERTGGSVSTLTIQRTQQEDSAVYLCASSQGGISSYNSPLHFGNGTRLTVT.